The next 12 T cell receptor beta chains were all read from a single sample in a study of Ad26.COV2.S vaccination and SARS-CoV-2 variants. TCRdb's copy holds only in-frame clones and misses some; the assay was immunoSEQ multiplex PCR. The sample holds approximately 340,000 clones, roughly 94% seen once. Material: peripheral blood, obtained after recovery from COVID-19. These receptors were collected from a human donor who had recovered from COVID-19.

The gene calls are TRBV4-3 and TRBJ2-7; 8 bases line up with TRBD2. CDR1 and CDR2 from the germline V gene are LGHNA and YSLEER. With 0 bases clipped from V and 2 bases from J, the junction kept 3 bases outside the gene matches. CDR3 length: 15 residues. The CDR3: CASSQDAAGAYEQYF. CDR3 in DNA: TGCGCCAGCAGCCAAGATGCAGCGGGGGCCTACGAGCAGTACTTC.

J is TRBJ1-6 and V is TRBV7-3, with D possibly being TRBD1 (6 bases). Germline V gives CDR1 SGHTA, CDR2 FQGTGA. CDR3 length: 13 residues. The ends were cut back, 1 base at V and 9 bases at J, with 7 bases in the middle. The CDR3 DNA follows: TGTGCCAGCAGCTTAAAACAGGGTTCACCCCTCCACTTT. This translates into CASSLKQGSPLHF.

The chain joins TRBV27 to TRBJ1-1; D remains ambiguous. Germline V gene lookup returns CDR1 MNHEY and CDR2 SMNVEV (reference sequence). The CDR3 length is 14 residues. Trimming took 2 bases from V and 0 from J, leaving 7 bases between them. For the CDR3, the DNA is TGTGCCAGCAGTTTAGGGGTAATGAACACTGAAGCTTTCTTT. Translation gives CASSLGVMNTEAFF.

This sequence joins TRBV7-9 and TRBJ1-1; D possibly corresponds to TRBD1 (5 bases). The CDR3 is 14 residues long. Germline-derived CDR1 and CDR2 are SEHNR and FQNEAQ (reference sequence). Trimming removed 1 base from V and 12 bases from J, with 18 bases in between. CDR3 sequence (DNA): TGTGCCAGCAGCTTAGGGGCGTTGGAGGGGTTCCCTTTCTTT. Translating it yields CASSLGALEGFPFF.

The gene calls are TRBV4-2 and TRBJ2-1; TRBD2 aligns across 11 bases. Looked up from germline, CDR1 is LGHNA and CDR2 is YNFKEQ. The CDR3 totals 15 residues. Trimming cost V 8 bases and J 2 bases; bases outside gene matches: 5. The CDR3 sequence is CASGIAGGPYNEQFF. CDR3 coding DNA: TGTGCCAGCGGAATAGCGGGGGGGCCCTACAATGAGCAGTTCTTC.

This chain links TRBV12-3 or TRBV12-4 with TRBJ2-5, with 8 nucleotides matching TRBD1. After removal of 6 bases from V and 4 bases from J, the junction contained 4 bases not matched to a gene. The CDR3 is made up of 13 amino acids. For the CDR3, the DNA is TGTGCCAGCAGAGCAGGGGGCACAGAGACCCAGTACTTC. Amino acids: CASRAGGTETQYF.

The sample holds one count of this clone. The CDR3 sequence is CASSQLLTGYEKLFF. CDR3 bases: TGCGCCAGCAGCCAACTCTTAACAGGGTATGAAAAACTGTTTTTT. The chain uses TRBV4-1 and TRBJ1-4; D might be TRBD1 (6 bases). V dropped 2 bases and J dropped 6 bases, with 13 bases sitting between them. The CDR3 totals 15 residues. The germline V gene encodes CDR1 MGHRA and CDR2 YSYEKL.

The chain couples TRBV12-3 or TRBV12-4 to TRBJ2-7; D unclear. V was shortened by 7 bases and J by 5 bases, with 9 bases between the two germline ends. This CDR3 has 11 amino acids. The CDR3 DNA reads as TGTGCCAGCATGTTCGGGCACGAGCAGTACTTC. It specifies CASMFGHEQYF.

This chain joins TRBV6-1 and TRBJ2-2; 10 bases are a match to TRBD2. The CDR3 consists of 16 residues. With 3 bases clipped from V and 5 bases from J, the junction kept 6 bases outside the gene matches. CDR1 is MNHNS, CDR2 SASEGT, per germline. This chain's CDR3 is CASSERLAGITGELFF. CDR3 DNA sequence: TGTGCCAGCAGTGAGCGACTAGCGGGTATTACCGGGGAGCTGTTTTTT.

The rearrangement links TRBV4-3 to TRBJ2-7; tentatively, D is TRBD1 or TRBD2 (5 bases each). This CDR3 contains 15 residues. Germline CDR1 is LGHNA and CDR2 is YSLEER. V lost 1 base and J lost 0, with 10 bases in between. Written as DNA, the CDR3 is TGCGCCAGCAGCCAAGGCATTGGGGGCTCCTACGAGCAGTACTTC. It encodes CASSQGIGGSYEQYF.

As for this clone: Additional DNA sequences in this sample encode the identical CDR3. This chain connects TRBV29-1 to TRBJ1-1; the D gene is possibly TRBD1 (5 bases). The V end lost 4 bases, the J end lost 1 base, and 7 bases lay between the germline ends. Germline-derived CDR1 and CDR2 are SQVTM and ANQGSEA. This CDR3 has 12 residues. CDR3 in amino acids: CSVGRENTEAFF. CDR3 nucleotide sequence: TGCAGCGTTGGCAGGGAGAACACTGAAGCTTTCTTT.

The chain couples TRBV27 to TRBJ2-3; the D call may be TRBD1 or TRBD2 (6 bases each). The CDR3 is 15 amino acids. CDR1 MNHEY and CDR2 SMNVEV come from the germline V gene (reference sequence). The V end was cut by 0 bases, the J end by 6 bases, with 13 bases between. CDR3 nucleotide sequence: TGTGCCAGCAGTTTATCAGGAGGGGGGAAGGATACGCAGTATTTT. The encoded protein is CASSLSGGGKDTQYF.